One and the same sample provided the 15 T cell receptor beta chains below, sequenced in a study of human thymus T cells. Resections were taken during corrective heart surgery, and the thymus tissue came from these. Measured with immunoSEQ multiplex PCR; TCRdb has only the in-frame clones, and not every one. Here the sample spans tens of thousands of clones, about 96% being singletons. The sample consisted of thymus tissue. These receptors were obtained from a boy younger than two with a congenital heart defect but otherwise immunologically healthy.

The CDR3 coding sequence is TGCGCCAGCAGCTGGGGATGGCTTGACAGGGATCCAACTAATGAAAAACTGTTTTTT. It encodes CASSWGWLDRDPTNEKLFF. The J gene is TRBJ1-4, the V gene TRBV5-1, with 7 bases lining up with TRBD1. The CDR3 is 19 amino acids. Germline CDR1 SGHRS, CDR2 YFSETQ. The trim removed 3 bases at V and 0 bases at J, leaving 14 bases unmatched.

The V call is TRBV6-1, the J call TRBJ1-3, with D unclear. CDR3 length: 14 residues. CDR1 and CDR2 (germline): MNHNS, SASEGT. Trimming cost V 6 bases and J 3 bases, with 12 bases left between them. The CDR3 loop is CASRGPPYGNTIYF. As DNA, the CDR3 is TGTGCCAGCAGGGGTCCGCCGTATGGAAACACCATATATTTT.

This sequence joins TRBV9 and TRBJ2-5; 9 positions agree with TRBD2. The CDR3 totals 18 residues. Germline-derived CDR1 and CDR2 are SGDLS and YYNGEE. Trimming took 4 bases from V and 3 from J; bases not matched to a gene: 16. The CDR3 sequence: CASSPRASGVGLEETQYF. The CDR3 region has the DNA TGTGCCAGCAGCCCTCGTGCTAGCGGGGTGGGACTTGAAGAGACCCAGTACTTC.

The chain has TRBV2 and TRBJ2-7; 8 bases map to TRBD2. The CDR3 sequence is 24 residues long. Germline loops: CDR1 SNHLY, CDR2 FYNNEI. After removal of 3 bases from V and 2 bases from J, the junction contained 33 bases not matched to a gene. The CDR3 sequence is CASSEWTGDNIRGTPAGEAYEQYF. Here the CDR3 DNA reads TGTGCCAGCAGTGAGTGGACCGGGGACAATATACGCGGAACGCCAGCGGGAGAGGCCTACGAGCAGTACTTC.

This chain uses TRBV4-3 with TRBJ1-2; D gene ambiguous. CDR3 length equals 12 residues. The germline CDR1 and CDR2 sequences are LGHNA and YSLEER. With 3 bases removed from V and 13 bases from J, the gap between germline ends came to 15 bases. DNA of the CDR3: TGCGCCAGCAGCCACCCCACCGGGGTAGTCACCTTC. Translating it yields CASSHPTGVVTF.

The chain carries TRBV20-1 and TRBJ2-1; D unresolved. The CDR3 sequence is 11 residues long. Germline values: CDR1 DFQATT, CDR2 SNEGSKA (reference sequence). V lost 6 bases, J lost 14 bases, and 17 bases lay in between. CDR3 in amino acids: CSAKRSPREFF. Here the CDR3 DNA reads TGCAGTGCCAAGAGGTCCCCCCGGGAGTTCTTC.

The V gene is TRBV13, the J gene TRBJ2-7, with D possibly being TRBD2 (5 bases). The CDR3 runs 17 residues. CDR1 is PRHDT and CDR2 is FYEKMQ in the germline V gene (reference sequence). Deletions cut 2 bases from V and 3 bases from J, with 20 bases between. The CDR3 nucleotides are TGTGCCAGCAGCTTAAACGTACCAGGACTCCCTTACTACGAGCAGTACTTC. Protein sequence: CASSLNVPGLPYYEQYF. The full variable domain, in which reference TRBV13 and TRBJ2-7 provide the parts outside the CDR3, is AAGVIQSPRHLIKEKRETATLKCYPIPRHDTVYWYQQGPGQDPQFLISFYEKMQSDKGSIPDRFSAQQFSDYHSELNMSSLELGDSALYFCASSLNVPGLPYYEQYFGPGTRLTVT.

The genes are TRBV5-1 and TRBJ2-3; 13 bases fit TRBD2. CDR1 and CDR2 (germline): SGHRS, YFSETQ. The CDR3 totals 20 residues. With V trimmed by 5 bases and J by 2 bases, 17 bases remained unmatched. CDR3 amino acids: CASRGDDQRGLAGHTDTQYF. The CDR3 bases are TGCGCCAGCAGGGGAGACGACCAAAGGGGACTAGCGGGACACACAGATACGCAGTATTTT.

The chain links TRBV7-9 to TRBJ2-1; 11 bases match TRBD2. The CDR3 is made up of 17 amino acids. The germline gives CDR1 SEHNR, CDR2 FQNEAQ (reference sequence). Trimming cost V 2 bases and J 4 bases; bases outside gene matches: 7. The CDR3 reads CASSLIEASGGYNEQFF. The CDR3 region has the DNA TGTGCCAGCAGCTTAATTGAGGCTAGCGGGGGGTACAATGAGCAGTTCTTC.

The V call is TRBV2, the J call TRBJ2-1; D uncertain. The V and J ends lost 6 bases and 0 bases respectively, with 15 bases between them. Germline CDR1 SNHLY, CDR2 FYNNEI. The CDR3 is 16 amino acids. The CDR3: CASRAIGFSSYNEQFF. The CDR3 bases are TGTGCCAGCAGAGCTATAGGATTTTCCTCCTACAATGAGCAGTTCTTC.

V gene TRBV4-3 combines with J gene TRBJ1-1, with D tentatively TRBD1 (5 bases). From germline, CDR1 is LGHNA and CDR2 YSLEER. This CDR3 is built from 15 residues. The V end was cut by 0 bases, the J end by 3 bases, with 11 bases between. The CDR3 sequence is CASSQEVGLDTEAFF. CDR3 nucleotide sequence: TGCGCCAGCAGCCAAGAGGTGGGGCTTGACACTGAAGCTTTCTTT.

The chain carries TRBV6-1 and TRBJ2-3; D possibly corresponds to TRBD1 (5 bases). The CDR3 is 15 residues long. Germline lookup yields CDR1 MNHNS and CDR2 SASEGT. Trimming left V 1 base short and J 4 bases short, with 12 bases between. CDR3 sequence reads: CASSEGAGYADTQYF. DNA of the CDR3: TGTGCCAGCAGTGAAGGGGCAGGGTACGCAGATACGCAGTATTTT.

The V gene is TRBV4-1, the J gene TRBJ1-1; possible D gene TRBD1, 5 bases. The CDR3 spans 20 residues. Trimming stripped 4 bases from V and 2 bases from J, with 29 bases between. CDR1 is MGHRA and CDR2 is YSYEKL in the germline V gene. This CDR3 is CASSLHRAWDGSSRNTEAFF. The DNA for the CDR3 is TGCGCCAGCAGCCTCCATAGGGCCTGGGACGGAAGTTCCCGTAACACTGAAGCTTTCTTT.

The chain couples TRBV28 to TRBJ2-3, with 12 bases identical to TRBD2. CDR1 and CDR2 from the germline V gene are MDHEN and SYDVKM. The CDR3 loop spans 18 amino acids. V lost 3 bases to trimming and J lost 2 bases; unmatched junction nucleotides: 9. CDR3 loop: CASSFQPRLAGVTDTQYF. Here the CDR3 DNA reads TGTGCCAGCAGTTTCCAACCCCGACTAGCGGGAGTCACAGATACGCAGTATTTT.

The genes are TRBV28 and TRBJ2-2; D remains ambiguous. This CDR3 contains 11 residues. V gave up 7 bases and J gave up 4 bases, with 4 bases separating them. Germline CDR1 and CDR2: MDHEN and SYDVKM. The CDR3 nucleotides are TGTGCCAGCAAAGGCACCGGGGAGCTGTTTTTT. Its protein is CASKGTGELFF.